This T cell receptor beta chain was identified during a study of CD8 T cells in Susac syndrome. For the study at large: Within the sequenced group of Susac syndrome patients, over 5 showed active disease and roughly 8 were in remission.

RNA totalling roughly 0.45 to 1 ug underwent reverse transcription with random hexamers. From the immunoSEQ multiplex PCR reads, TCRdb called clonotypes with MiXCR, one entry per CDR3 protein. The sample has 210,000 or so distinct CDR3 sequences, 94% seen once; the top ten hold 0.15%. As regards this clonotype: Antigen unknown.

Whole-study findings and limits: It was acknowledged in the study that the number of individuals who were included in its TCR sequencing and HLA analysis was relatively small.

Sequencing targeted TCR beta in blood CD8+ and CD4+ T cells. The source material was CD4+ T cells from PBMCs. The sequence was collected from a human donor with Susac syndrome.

The CDR3 DNA reads as TGTGCCAGCAGCTCCCGGACAGGTAGCACAGATACGCAGTATTTT. It specifies CASSSRTGSTDTQYF. The chain employs TRBV5-4 and TRBJ2-3; TRBD1 agrees at 7 bases. The CDR3 contains 15 residues. V gave up 3 bases and J gave up 0 bases; unmatched junction bases: 4. The germline CDR1 and CDR2 sequences are SGHNT and YYREEE (reference sequence).